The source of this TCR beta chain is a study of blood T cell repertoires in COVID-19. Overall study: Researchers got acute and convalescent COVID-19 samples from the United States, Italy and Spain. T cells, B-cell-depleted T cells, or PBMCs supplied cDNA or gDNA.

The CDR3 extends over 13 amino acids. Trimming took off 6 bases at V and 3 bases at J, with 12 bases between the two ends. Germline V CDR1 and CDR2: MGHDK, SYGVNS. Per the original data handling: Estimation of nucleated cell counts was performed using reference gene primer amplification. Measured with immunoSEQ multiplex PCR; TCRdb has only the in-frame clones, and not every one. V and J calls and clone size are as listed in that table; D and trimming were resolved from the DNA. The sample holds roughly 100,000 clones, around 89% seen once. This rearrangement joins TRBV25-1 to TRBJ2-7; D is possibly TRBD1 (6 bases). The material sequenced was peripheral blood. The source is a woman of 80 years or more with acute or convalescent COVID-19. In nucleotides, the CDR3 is TGTGCCAGCAGGGCTATGACAGGCTACGAGCAGTACTTC. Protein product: CASRAMTGYEQYF.